This TCR beta chain was captured in a study of blood T cells in healthy people across ages. Study background: Researchers report that template switching captured about one barcoded beta molecule per two T cells.

Details on this clonotype: Antigen specificity is unknown.

Using a J-beta primer mix together with a sample-barcoded 5' primer, a second PCR was run for about 7 to 12 cycles. Samples each returned at least 3 million CDR3-containing paired-end reads. One entry per CDR3 protein results from TCRdb running MiXCR on the 5' RACE reads. The profile shows 1.5 million to 2 million distinct CDR3 sequences, about 50% of them singletons. The CDR3 covers 15 residues. Trimming took 6 bases from V and 6 from J; bases not matched to a gene: 9. The germline V gene has CDR1 MNHEY and CDR2 SVGEGT. Overall study results and limits: Roughly linear declines in TCR beta diversity per million T cells occurred with age.

The TCR was taken from a woman aged 40 to 55 in good health. Sequences were obtained from blood. The chain links TRBV6-2 or TRBV6-3 to TRBJ2-5; 11 bases agree with TRBD2. Here the CDR3 DNA reads TGTGCCAGCAGGAGGGGACTAGCGGTCCCTAAGACCCAGTACTTC. This gives the protein CASRRGLAVPKTQYF.